Sequencing of this T cell receptor (beta chain) was carried out in a study of human T cells and chemical hapten exposure. The wider study: Slight differences in pooled library volume were the main source of varying TCR yields across samples. Points from the study as a whole: TCRs at high frequency, those above 1 in 1000, did not change with DPC sensitization.

Individual cDNA molecules had unique molecular identifiers attached to them by the library. As handled by the study authors: The number of TCRs in each sample had a median of approximately 93,000 and spanned about 23,224 to 690,600. In TCRdb, the RACE reads were re-called with MiXCR into one record per CDR3 protein. None of the V and J calls come from the authors' own analysis; TCRdb made them. The data hold roughly 30,000 distinct CDR3 sequences, with about 7% observed a single time. The time point here: healthy volunteer bleed at 2 weeks. The authors extracted total RNA from unfractionated whole blood. This clonotype was counted a few times. Its antigen is not identified. Deletions cut 4 bases from V and 4 bases from J, with 14 bases between. Germline V CDR1 and CDR2: MNHEY, SVGAGI. The CDR3 has 15 amino acids.

The receptor comes from a human donor in good health. Some clones in this sample may be carry-over from other donors' samples. V is TRBV6-5 and J is TRBJ1-3, with unresolved D. The sequenced material came from whole blood. CDR3 DNA: TGTGCCAGCAGTTCCCCGCGGTCCAGAGGAAACACCATATATTTT. The encoded protein is CASSSPRSRGNTIYF.